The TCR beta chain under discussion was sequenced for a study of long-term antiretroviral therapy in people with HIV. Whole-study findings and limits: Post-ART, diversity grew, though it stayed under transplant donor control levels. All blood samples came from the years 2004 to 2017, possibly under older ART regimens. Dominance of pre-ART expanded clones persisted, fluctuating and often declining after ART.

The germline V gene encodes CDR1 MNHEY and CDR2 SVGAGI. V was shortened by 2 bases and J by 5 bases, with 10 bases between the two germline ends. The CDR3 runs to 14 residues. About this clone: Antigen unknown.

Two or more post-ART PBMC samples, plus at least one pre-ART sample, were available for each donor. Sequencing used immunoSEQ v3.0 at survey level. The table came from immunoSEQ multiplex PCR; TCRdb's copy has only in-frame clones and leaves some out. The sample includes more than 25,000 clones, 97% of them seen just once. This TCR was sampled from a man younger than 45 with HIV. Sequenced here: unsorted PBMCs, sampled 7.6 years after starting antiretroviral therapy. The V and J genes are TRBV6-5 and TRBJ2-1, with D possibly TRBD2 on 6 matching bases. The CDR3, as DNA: TGTGCCAGCAGTTACCCTGGGGGGAACAATGAGCAGTTCTTC. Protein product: CASSYPGGNNEQFF.